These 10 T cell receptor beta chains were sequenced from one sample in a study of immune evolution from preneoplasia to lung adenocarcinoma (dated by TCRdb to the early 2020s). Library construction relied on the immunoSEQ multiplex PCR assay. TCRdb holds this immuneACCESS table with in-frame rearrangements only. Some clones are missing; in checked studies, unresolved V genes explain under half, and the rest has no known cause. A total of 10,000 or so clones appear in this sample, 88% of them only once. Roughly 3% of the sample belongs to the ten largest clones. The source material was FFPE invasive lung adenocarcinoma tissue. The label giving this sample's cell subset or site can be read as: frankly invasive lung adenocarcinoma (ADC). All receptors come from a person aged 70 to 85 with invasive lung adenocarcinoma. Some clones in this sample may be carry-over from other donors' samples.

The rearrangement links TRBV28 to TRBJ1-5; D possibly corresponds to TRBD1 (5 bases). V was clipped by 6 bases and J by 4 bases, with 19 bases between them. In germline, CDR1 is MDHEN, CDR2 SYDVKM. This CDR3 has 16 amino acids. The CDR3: CASSSGQRGSNQPQHF. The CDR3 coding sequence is TGTGCCAGCAGCTCCGGACAAAGAGGGTCAAATCAGCCCCAGCATTTT.

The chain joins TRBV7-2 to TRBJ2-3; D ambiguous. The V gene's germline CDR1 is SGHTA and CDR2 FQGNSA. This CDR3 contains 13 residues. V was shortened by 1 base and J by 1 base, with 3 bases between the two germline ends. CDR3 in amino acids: CASSLVGTDTQYF. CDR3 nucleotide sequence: TGTGCCAGCAGCTTAGTAGGCACAGATACGCAGTATTTT.

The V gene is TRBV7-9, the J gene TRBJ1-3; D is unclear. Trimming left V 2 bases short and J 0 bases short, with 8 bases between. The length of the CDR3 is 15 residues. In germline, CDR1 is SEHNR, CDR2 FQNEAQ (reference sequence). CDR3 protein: CASSLNQFSGNTIYF. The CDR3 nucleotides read TGTGCCAGCAGCTTAAACCAGTTCTCTGGAAACACCATATATTTT.

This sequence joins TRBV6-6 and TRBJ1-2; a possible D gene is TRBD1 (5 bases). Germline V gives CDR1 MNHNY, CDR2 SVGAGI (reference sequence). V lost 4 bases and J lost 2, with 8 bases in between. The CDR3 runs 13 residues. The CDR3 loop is CASSSRDNYGYTF. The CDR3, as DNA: TGTGCCAGCAGTTCCCGGGACAACTATGGCTACACCTTC.

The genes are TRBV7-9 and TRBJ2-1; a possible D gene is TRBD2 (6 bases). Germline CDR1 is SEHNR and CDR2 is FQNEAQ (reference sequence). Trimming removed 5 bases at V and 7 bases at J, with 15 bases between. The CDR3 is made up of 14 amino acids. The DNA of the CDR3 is TGTGCCAGCAGCCTCCGGGACTCGTGGAATGAGCAGTTCTTC. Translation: CASSLRDSWNEQFF.

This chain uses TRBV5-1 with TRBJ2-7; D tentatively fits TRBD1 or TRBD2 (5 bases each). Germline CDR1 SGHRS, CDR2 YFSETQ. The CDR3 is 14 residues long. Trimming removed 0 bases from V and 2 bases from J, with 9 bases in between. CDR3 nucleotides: TGCGCCAGCAGCTTGGGTTCGGGGCCCTACGAGCAGTACTTC. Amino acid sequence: CASSLGSGPYEQYF.

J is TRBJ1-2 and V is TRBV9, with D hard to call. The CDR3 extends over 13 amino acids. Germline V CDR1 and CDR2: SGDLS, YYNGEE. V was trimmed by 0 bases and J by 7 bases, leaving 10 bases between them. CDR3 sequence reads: CASSVDPTGGYTF. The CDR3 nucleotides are TGTGCCAGCAGCGTAGACCCGACGGGTGGCTACACCTTC. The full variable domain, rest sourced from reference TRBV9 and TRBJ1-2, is DSGVTQTPKHLITATGQRVTLRCSPRSGDLSVYWYQQSLDQGLQFLIQYYNGEERAKGNILERFSAQQFPDLHSELNLSSLELGDSALYFCASSVDPTGGYTFGSGTRLTVV.

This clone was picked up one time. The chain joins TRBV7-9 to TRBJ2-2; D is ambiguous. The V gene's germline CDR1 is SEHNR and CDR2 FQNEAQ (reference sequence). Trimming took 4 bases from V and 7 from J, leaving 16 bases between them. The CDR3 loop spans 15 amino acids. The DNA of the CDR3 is TGTGCCAGCAGCTACATTCTACTGGTCCGCGGGGAGCTGTTTTTT. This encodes CASSYILLVRGELFF. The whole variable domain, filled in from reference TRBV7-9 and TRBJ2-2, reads DTGVSQNPRHKITKRGQNVTFRCDPISEHNRLYWYRQTLGQGPEFLTYFQNEAQLEKSRLLSDRFSAERPKGSFSTLEIQRTEQGDSAMYLCASSYILLVRGELFFGEGSRLTVL.

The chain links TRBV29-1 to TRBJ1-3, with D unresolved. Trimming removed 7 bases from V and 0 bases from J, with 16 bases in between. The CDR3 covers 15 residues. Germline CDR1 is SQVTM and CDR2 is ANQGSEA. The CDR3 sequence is CSALGGLNSGNTIYF. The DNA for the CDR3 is TGCAGCGCCCTTGGCGGACTCAACTCTGGAAACACCATATATTTT.

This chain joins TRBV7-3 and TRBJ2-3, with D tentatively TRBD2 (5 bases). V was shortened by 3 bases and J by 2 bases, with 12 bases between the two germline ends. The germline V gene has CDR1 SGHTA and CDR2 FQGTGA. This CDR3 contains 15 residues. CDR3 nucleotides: TGTGCCAGCAGCTTTAGTAGCGCAATCACAGATACGCAGTATTTT. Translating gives CASSFSSAITDTQYF.